The 14 T cell receptor beta chains in this list originate from one sample, sequenced in a study of blood T cell repertoires in COVID-19. The assay was immunoSEQ multiplex PCR, and TCRdb's table has in-frame clones only and misses some. The sample yields 150,000 to 200,000 clones, roughly 86% seen once. The sequenced sample consisted of peripheral blood. The receptors shown here come from a man between 60 and 75 years old with COVID-19, enrolled during active disease.

This clone showed up just a few times. The chain links TRBV6-2 or TRBV6-3 to TRBJ1-5; D is uncertain. V gave up 4 bases and J gave up 0 bases, with 13 bases separating them. Germline V gene lookup returns CDR1 MNHEY and CDR2 SVGEGT. The CDR3 extends over 16 amino acids. The CDR3 DNA sequence: TGTGCCAGCAGTTTCTCGGGAGCTTATAGCAATCAGCCCCAGCATTTT. Its protein product is CASSFSGAYSNQPQHF.

This sequence joins TRBV3-1 (or the pseudogene TRBV3-2) and TRBJ1-4; 9 bases align to TRBD1. Germline V lookup: CDR1 LGHDT, CDR2 YNNKEL (reference sequence). The CDR3 is 16 residues long. V gave up 5 bases and J gave up 3 bases; unmatched junction bases: 7. The CDR3 DNA reads as TGTGCCAGCAGCTTACGAACAGGGGGCTCTAATGAAAAACTGTTTTTT. Its protein is CASSLRTGGSNEKLFF.

The V and J genes are TRBV12-3 or TRBV12-4 and TRBJ2-7; 7 bases line up with TRBD1. V lost 6 bases, J lost 1 base, and 3 bases stayed unmatched. CDR3 length equals 13 residues. The CDR3 spells CASRKGQSYEQYF. The CDR3 DNA follows: TGTGCCAGCAGGAAGGGACAGTCCTACGAGCAGTACTTC.

The CDR3 DNA reads as TGTGCCAGCAGCATAAAACCGGGACAAACCTACGAGCAGTACTTC. It encodes CASSIKPGQTYEQYF. The J gene is TRBJ2-7, the V gene TRBV27; a weak D match, TRBD1 (6 bases). CDR1 is MNHEY, CDR2 SMNVEV, per germline (reference sequence). Trimming cost V 6 bases and J 2 bases, with 17 bases left between them. The CDR3 length is 15 residues.

J is TRBJ2-7 and V is TRBV3-1 (or the pseudogene TRBV3-2), with TRBD2 matching over 11 bases. Germline CDR1 LGHDT, CDR2 YNNKEL (reference sequence). This CDR3 region has 16 residues. Losses at the gene ends were 6 bases for V and 4 bases for J; bases not matched to a gene: 11. CDR3 DNA: TGTGCCAGCAGTCATCTAGCGGGGGGCGGCTCTTACGAGCAGTACTTC. It translates to CASSHLAGGGSYEQYF.

The rearrangement links TRBV29-1 to TRBJ2-5, with 8 bases fitting TRBD1. Germline-derived CDR1 and CDR2 are SQVTM and ANQGSEA. The V gene end was trimmed by 1 base and the J gene end by 9 bases; junction bases not matched to a gene: 4. The CDR3 totals 12 residues. CDR3 nucleotide sequence: TGCAGCGTTGAAGGGACAGGGATGGCCCAGTACTTC. It specifies CSVEGTGMAQYF. Using reference TRBV29-1 and TRBJ2-5 for the parts outside the CDR3, the full variable domain is SAVISQKPSRDICQRGTSLTIQCQVDSQVTMMFWYRQQPGQSLTLIATANQGSEATYESGFVIDKFPISRPNLTFSTLTVSNMSPEDSSIYLCSVEGTGMAQYFGPGTRLLVL.

The V call is TRBV4-3, the J call TRBJ2-5; no firm D call. The CDR3 is made up of 15 amino acids. Germline CDR1 LGHNA, CDR2 YSLEER. V lost 2 bases and J lost 1, with 11 bases in between. CDR3 sequence: CASSQIMGSQETQYF. DNA of the CDR3: TGCGCCAGCAGCCAAATTATGGGCTCCCAAGAGACCCAGTACTTC.

This clone was counted a single time. As DNA, the CDR3 is TGTGCCAGCAGCCCAGGGTGGGTGAACACTGAAGCTTTCTTT. Residues: CASSPGWVNTEAFF. The rearrangement joins TRBV11-3 to TRBJ1-1, with D perhaps TRBD1 (5 bases). The CDR3 totals 14 residues. The V end lost 5 bases, the J end lost 0 bases, and 10 bases lay between the germline ends. CDR1 and CDR2 from the germline V gene are SGHNT and YENEEA.

This clone was seen only once. The chain joins TRBV5-4 to TRBJ1-2, with D possibly being TRBD1 (6 bases). There are 14 residues in the CDR3. From germline, CDR1 is SGHNT and CDR2 YYREEE (reference sequence). Trimming removed 0 bases from V and 7 bases from J, with 13 bases in between. The CDR3 spells CASSLDRAVGGYTF. The CDR3 bases are TGTGCCAGCAGCTTGGACAGGGCCGTCGGTGGCTACACCTTC.

This chain connects TRBV29-1 to TRBJ1-2; D is perhaps TRBD1 (5 bases). V was pared by 6 bases and J by 0 bases, with 14 bases between. This CDR3 is 14 amino acids long. Germline values: CDR1 SQVTM, CDR2 ANQGSEA. The CDR3 coding sequence is TGCAGCGTGTGGGGGGTACAGACTAACTATGGCTACACCTTC. Translation gives CSVWGVQTNYGYTF. The full variable domain, its missing parts supplied by reference TRBV29-1 and TRBJ1-2, is SAVISQKPSRDICQRGTSLTIQCQVDSQVTMMFWYRQQPGQSLTLIATANQGSEATYESGFVIDKFPISRPNLTFSTLTVSNMSPEDSSIYLCSVWGVQTNYGYTFGSGTRLTVV.

The gene calls are TRBV19 and TRBJ2-2; 8 bases match TRBD1. Unmatched junction bases numbered 2, after V lost 4 bases and J lost 4 bases. The germline V gene has CDR1 LNHDA and CDR2 SQIVND (reference sequence). The CDR3 length is 14 residues. As DNA, the CDR3 is TGTGCCAGTAGTAAACAGGGGGGCACCGGGGAGCTGTTTTTT. Its translation: CASSKQGGTGELFF.

The chain has TRBV7-2 and TRBJ1-3; possibly TRBD1 for D (6 bases). Trimming took 8 bases from V and 1 from J, leaving 12 bases between them. This CDR3 contains 14 residues. CDR1 SGHTA and CDR2 FQGNSA come from the germline V gene. CDR3 bases: TGTGCCAGCCACAGGGTTGGGTCTGGAAACACCATATATTTT. This encodes CASHRVGSGNTIYF.

The V call is TRBV5-6, the J call TRBJ1-1; 9 nucleotides agree with TRBD1. The germline CDR1 and CDR2 sequences are SGHDT and YYEEEE. V shed 6 bases, J shed 1 base, and the junction held 10 bases outside the gene matches. The CDR3 is 16 residues long. For the CDR3, the DNA is TGTGCCAGCAAAGGACAGGGGACAATTAGGAACACTGAAGCTTTCTTT. This gives the protein CASKGQGTIRNTEAFF.

This rearrangement joins TRBV6-5 to TRBJ2-5; 7 bases fit TRBD2. Per germline, CDR1 MNHEY and CDR2 SVGAGI. V lost 8 bases to trimming and J lost 1 base; unmatched junction nucleotides: 7. CDR3 length equals 14 residues. CDR3 DNA: TGTGCCAGCCATAAGCGGGGCCGCCAAGAGACCCAGTACTTC. It encodes CASHKRGRQETQYF.